One T cell receptor beta chain is described in this entry. These data originate in a study of T cell repertoires in cytomegalovirus infection. Germline loops: CDR1 SGHDN, CDR2 FVKESK. CDR3 size: 14 residues. The germline V and J ends were trimmed by 2 bases and 7 bases, with 14 bases remaining between them. TCRdb processed the reads anew with MiXCR; each CDR3 protein has one entry. The data contain 290,000 or so distinct CDR3 sequences, roughly a tenth of them singletons. Material for sequencing was PBMCs. This TCR derives from a human donor in good health (CMV status not recorded). Some clones in this sample may be carry-over from other donors' samples. This chain uses TRBV14 with TRBJ1-1, with D perhaps matching TRBD1 (5 bases). CDR3 coding DNA: TGTGCCAGCAGCCAAAGCGTGGGGACCCATGAAGCTTTCTTT. Its protein product is CASSQSVGTHEAFF.